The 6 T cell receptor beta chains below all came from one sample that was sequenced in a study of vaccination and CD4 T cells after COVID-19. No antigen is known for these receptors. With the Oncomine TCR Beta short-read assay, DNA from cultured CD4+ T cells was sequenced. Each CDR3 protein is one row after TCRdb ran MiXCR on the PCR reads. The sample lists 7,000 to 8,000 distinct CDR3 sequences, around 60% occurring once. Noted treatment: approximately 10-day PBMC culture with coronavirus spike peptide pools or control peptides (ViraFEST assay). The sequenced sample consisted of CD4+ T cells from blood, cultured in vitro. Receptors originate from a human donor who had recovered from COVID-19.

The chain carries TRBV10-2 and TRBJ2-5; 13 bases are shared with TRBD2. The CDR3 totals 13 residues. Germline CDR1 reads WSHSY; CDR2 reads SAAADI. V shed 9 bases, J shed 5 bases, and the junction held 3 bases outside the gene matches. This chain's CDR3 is CASKTSGGETQYF. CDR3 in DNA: TGCGCCAGTAAGACTAGCGGGGGGGAGACCCAGTACTTC.

The CDR3 bases are TGTGCCACCAGCAGAGCGGGCCAGGGCCGTTCACCCCTCCACTTT. Protein: CATSRAGQGRSPLHF. The gene calls are TRBV15 and TRBJ1-6, with D tentatively TRBD1 (5 bases). The CDR3 extends over 15 amino acids. Looked up from germline, CDR1 is LNHNV and CDR2 is YYDKDF (reference sequence). Trimming stripped 1 base from V and 9 bases from J, with 13 bases between.

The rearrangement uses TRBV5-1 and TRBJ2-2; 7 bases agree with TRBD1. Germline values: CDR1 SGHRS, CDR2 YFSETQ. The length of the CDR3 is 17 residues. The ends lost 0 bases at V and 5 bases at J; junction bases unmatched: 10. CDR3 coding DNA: TGCGCCAGCAGCTTGGAGAGGAGAGGGGGCAATACCGGGGAGCTGTTTTTT. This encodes CASSLERRGGNTGELFF.

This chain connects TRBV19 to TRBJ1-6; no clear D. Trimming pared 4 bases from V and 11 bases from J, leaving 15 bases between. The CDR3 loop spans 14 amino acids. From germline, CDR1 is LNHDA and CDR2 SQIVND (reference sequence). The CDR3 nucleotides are TGTGCCAGTAGTAGAGAAAGGAATGAGACACCCCTCCACTTT. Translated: CASSRERNETPLHF.

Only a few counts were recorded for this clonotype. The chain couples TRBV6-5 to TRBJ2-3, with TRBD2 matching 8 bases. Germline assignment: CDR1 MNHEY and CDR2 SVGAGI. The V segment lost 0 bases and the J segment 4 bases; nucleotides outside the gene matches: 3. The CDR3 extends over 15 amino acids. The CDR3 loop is CASSYSTGGSDTQYF. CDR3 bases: TGTGCCAGCAGTTACTCGACGGGAGGGTCAGATACGCAGTATTTT.

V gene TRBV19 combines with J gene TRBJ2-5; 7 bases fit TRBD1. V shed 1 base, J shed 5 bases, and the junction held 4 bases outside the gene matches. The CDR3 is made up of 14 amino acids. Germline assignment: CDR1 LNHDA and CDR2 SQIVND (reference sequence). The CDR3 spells CASSIGYRGETQYF. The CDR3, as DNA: TGTGCCAGTAGTATAGGTTACAGGGGCGAGACCCAGTACTTC.